This TCR beta chain was captured in a study of T and B cells in COVID-19 patients (dated by TCRdb to the early 2020s). Context from the whole study: Using TRB and IGH repertoire sequencing of peripheral blood, the study characterized adaptive immunity in COVID-19 patients who had active infection or had recovered. Comorbidities linked to unfavorable COVID-19 outcome were present in about 90% of the 20 patients in the active-infection cohort. A median age of approximately 37 years was recorded in the recovered cohort versus 65 to 80 years in the active-infection cohort. The recovered cohort included around 19 patients who contributed 20 to 25 samples, and most of those patients had mild to moderate COVID-19 that was managed on an outpatient basis. The TCR and BCR sequence repository comprised fewer than 40 patients and some 64 time points, with over 8 million TCR sequences analysed. A couple of patients were included in both the recovered and active cohorts because samples were available from active disease and after recovery. As many as 9 follow-up blood samples were collected from each patient, and in some individuals these samples spanned different disease stages. In the active-infection cohort, about 55% of the 20 patients were critically ill and required mechanical ventilation or ECMO. An age-matched reference group of under 40 healthy donors negative for COVID-19 antibodies served as the comparison for repertoire analyses. Broad study findings and their caveats: TRB repertoires were highly clonal in active COVID-19, whereas diversity and richness at recovery rose above healthy donor levels. Specific T cell subsets (CD4+/Treg/CD8+) and sorted SARS-CoV-2-responsive or tetramer+ T cells had not yet been sequenced, with those experiments still ongoing. The recovered cohort had approximately 2,200 exclusive TCR clusters, including 25 to 35 low-pGen clusters. The size of the cohort was considered insufficient for assessing HLA contributions to COVID-19 susceptibility or severity. Prospective validation of the reported TCR clusters was stated to be required before clinical use. Few blood samples were available from mildly ill patients while symptoms were present or from severe cases at early time points. TRBV/TRBJ gene usage was reported as strongly skewed in patients with COVID-19.

Sequenced using an Illumina MiSeq. Multiplex PCR with BIOMED2 TRB-A/B primer pools was used to amplify TRB rearrangements. Illumina-compatible adapters and 7-nucleotide sample barcodes were attached to the amplicons in two consecutive PCRs. All library PCRs used Phusion HS II polymerase. The amplicons were purified from gel with the NucleoSpin Gel and PCR Clean-up kit, measured on Qubit, and combined at 4 nM. The quality of the amplicon pool was checked on an Agilent 2100 Bioanalyzer prior to Illumina next-generation sequencing. In the original analysis: Annotation of TRB rearrangements was done in MiXCR 3.0.8 with the default MiXCR reference library. Non-productive reads and sequences with fewer than 2 reads were removed, and each unique CDR3 nucleotide sequence was counted as one clone. Clonality, diversity, richness and V-J gene usage were calculated in R 3.5.1. GLIPH2 was used for TCR clustering by CDR3 similarity, and generation probabilities were calculated by OLGA. Only GLIPH2 clusters containing at least four unique TCR clonotypes present in at least three individuals were kept. TCRdb trimmed public reads at Q25 via fastp, called clones via MiXCR and kept in-frame beta chains. Each CDR3 protein gets just one entry, which takes the most common genes and DNA from the rows behind it. For this entry, the V and J calls and clone size follow TCRdb and not the study's own pipeline. In this sample the table shows about 22,000 distinct CDR3 sequences, over 25% of which occur a single time. The top ten clones comprise 2.5% to 3% of the sample.

Genomic DNA extracted from blood was used in amounts of roughly 220-500 ng for amplification of TRB repertoires. This clonotype counts as medium-sized (0.01 to 0.1%). Its antigen is still unknown. No qualities accompany the bases; no much larger clone lies one base away. The germline V gene encodes CDR1 MNHEY and CDR2 SVGAGI. Between the V and J ends, shortened by 2 bases and 4 bases respectively, the junction contains 8 bases. Including cysteine and phenylalanine, the CDR3 has 13 amino acids. Only the CDR3 DNA is retained, 39 bases long and in frame from the first base. The chain links TRBV6-5 with TRBJ2-5; TRBD1 is a weak D gene call, 6 bases matching. The sequence was collected from a human donor who had recovered from COVID-19. Sequences were obtained from blood. The encoded CDR3 is CASSYRTAETQYF. The nucleotides are TGTGCCAGCAGTTACAGGACAGCAGAGACCCAGTACTTC.